Shown below are 29 T cell receptor beta chains from a single sample sequenced in a study of Graves' ophthalmopathy and Graves' hyperthyroidism. Amplified TCR beta CDR3 regions were obtained using RNA transcripts as template. An opening RT-PCR round employed HTBI primers and preceded a second-round multiplex PCR. TCRdb reprocessed the multiplex PCR reads with MiXCR, giving one entry per CDR3 protein. The repertoire holds roughly 1.1 million distinct CDR3 sequences, with 36% as singletons. Sequencing input: peripheral blood or thyroid tissue (not recorded which). The receptors come from an adult man with Graves' hyperthyroidism.

This clonotype has more than one count but fewer than ten. It may be a read error: a sequence one base away is much more abundant. V and J are TRBV11-2 and TRBJ2-5; D unclear. Germline CDR1 SGHAT, CDR2 FQNNGV. V shed 4 bases and J shed 2 bases, with 8 bases lying between them. The CDR3 is 13 amino acids. The CDR3 loop is CASSSSRQETQYF. In DNA, the CDR3 is TGTGCCAGCAGCTCCAGTCGGCAAGAGACCCAGTACTTC.

This clonotype was counted at least ten times. This chain uses TRBV29-1 with TRBJ1-4; D may be TRBD1 (5 bases). The CDR3 contains 13 residues. Trimming pared 3 bases from V and 6 bases from J, leaving 11 bases between. Germline V gene data show CDR1 as SQVTM and CDR2 as ANQGSEA. The CDR3 loop is CSVEDTMDEKLFF. The DNA of the CDR3 is TGCAGCGTTGAGGACACTATGGATGAAAAACTGTTTTTT.

The chain combines TRBV7-8 with TRBJ2-7, with TRBD1 matching over 9 bases. CDR3 length: 17 amino acids. Germline lookup yields CDR1 SGHVS and CDR2 FQNEAQ. V lost 5 bases and J lost 4; bases outside the gene matches: 15. CDR3 sequence: CASSTTPPGQGVYEQYF. The CDR3 DNA follows: TGTGCCAGCAGCACTACGCCACCGGGACAGGGTGTGTACGAGCAGTACTTC.

This clonotype was seen a few times. A much larger clone lies one base from this, so it may be a read error. The chain combines TRBV29-1 with TRBJ1-4, with D possibly being TRBD1 (5 bases). CDR1 SQVTM and CDR2 ANQGSEA come from the germline V gene. The CDR3 sequence is 14 residues long. Deletions cut 6 bases from V and 8 bases from J, with 19 bases between. The CDR3 DNA follows: TGCAGCGTACGACCTGGACATCCGAGGGAAAAACTGTTTTTT. Amino acid sequence: CSVRPGHPREKLFF.

The chain couples TRBV10-3 to TRBJ2-5; no clear D. The CDR3 loop spans 11 amino acids. From germline, CDR1 is ENHRY and CDR2 SYGVKD. V lost 6 bases and J 5 bases, leaving 7 bases between the germline ends. DNA for the CDR3: TGTGCCATCAGCCAACCGGAGACCCAGTACTTC. This translates into CAISQPETQYF.

Comment on this clonotype: The DNA is omitted, as the CDR3 cannot be located on it reliably, and the CDR3 follows TCRdb's listing. This chain joins TRBV9 and TRBJ1-2. Germline CDR1 and CDR2: SGDLS and YYNGEE. The CDR3 sequence runs 18 residues, both termini included. CDR3 sequence: CASSVDGGRTGLYGYTFF.

In this sample, this clonotype turned up many times. Here the CDR3 reads CASSLTTGSPKAYEQYF. The DNA of the CDR3 is TGTGCCAGCAGCCTAACTACAGGGAGCCCGAAGGCCTACGAGCAGTACTTC. The V gene is TRBV14, the J gene TRBJ2-7; D possibly corresponds to TRBD1 (6 bases). The V and J ends lost 4 bases and 2 bases respectively, with 21 bases between them. CDR1 and CDR2 (germline): SGHDN, FVKESK. The length of the CDR3 is 17 residues. The full variable domain, in which reference TRBV14 and TRBJ2-7 provide the parts outside the CDR3, is EAGVTQFPSHSVIEKGQTVTLRCDPISGHDNLYWYRRVMGKEIKFLLHFVKESKQDESGMPNNRFLAERTGGTYSTLKVQPAELEDSGVYFCASSLTTGSPKAYEQYFGPGTRLTVT.

The rearrangement uses TRBV3-1 and TRBJ2-7; TRBD2 matches 7 bases. There are 15 residues in the CDR3. With V trimmed by 0 bases and J by 0 bases, 2 bases remained unmatched. Germline CDR1 LGHDT, CDR2 YNNKEL (reference sequence). The CDR3: CASSQDRDYSYEQYF. DNA of the CDR3: TGTGCCAGCAGCCAAGACCGGGACTACTCCTACGAGCAGTACTTC.

Concerning this clonotype itself: At one of its ends the junction is not consistent with the germline gene, which may arise from a read error. The chain has TRBV2 and TRBJ2-5; D is uncertain. This CDR3 comprises 13 residues. Germline loops: CDR1 SNHLY, CDR2 FYNNEI. The CDR3 DNA is TGTGTCAGCTCACCAACGGACCGAGGCCCACGGTGCTTC. Translation gives CVSSPTDRGPRCF.

The V gene is TRBV13, the J gene TRBJ2-5, with D perhaps being TRBD1 or TRBD2 (5 bases each). The V gene's germline CDR1 is PRHDT and CDR2 FYEKMQ (reference sequence). V lost 1 base and J 2 bases, leaving 20 bases between the germline ends. This CDR3 is 18 amino acids long. Here the CDR3 DNA reads TGTGCCAGCAGCTTAGTCTTTCCGCGGGCAGGGAAACAAGAGACCCAGTACTTC. Translation gives CASSLVFPRAGKQETQYF.

This clonotype occurred many times. The gene calls are TRBV14 and TRBJ1-5, with D maybe TRBD1 (5 bases). CDR3 length: 18 amino acids. Germline loops: CDR1 SGHDN, CDR2 FVKESK. V dropped 2 bases and J dropped 0 bases, with 17 bases sitting between them. DNA of the CDR3: TGTGCCAGCAGCCAAAAGAGGGGCAGTGGCTATAGCAATCAGCCCCAGCATTTT. Amino acids: CASSQKRGSGYSNQPQHF.

CDR3 residues: CSVDTGGDEQYF. In nucleotides, the CDR3 is TGCAGCGTGGATACAGGGGGGGACGAGCAGTACTTC. This chain uses TRBV29-1 with TRBJ2-7; possible D gene TRBD1, 8 bases. Between the trimmed V and J ends, which lost 6 bases and 5 bases, there was a span of 14 bases. In germline, CDR1 is SQVTM, CDR2 ANQGSEA. The CDR3 extends over 12 amino acids.

This clonotype was detected ten times or more. The J gene is TRBJ1-6, the V gene TRBV5-8, with D perhaps matching TRBD1 (5 bases). The CDR3 loop spans 14 amino acids. V was shortened by 4 bases and J by 5 bases, with 10 bases between the two germline ends. The germline V gene encodes CDR1 SGHTS and CDR2 YDEGEE. For the CDR3, the DNA is TGTGCCAGCAGCCTGACAGCAAATAATTCACCCCTCCACTTT. Amino acid sequence: CASSLTANNSPLHF.

This rearrangement joins TRBV29-1 to TRBJ1-5; D is unresolved. The CDR3 has 12 residues. The germline V and J ends were trimmed by 4 bases and 3 bases, with 7 bases remaining between them. Germline V gene sequence: CDR1 SQVTM, CDR2 ANQGSEA. The CDR3 nucleotides read TGCAGCGTTGCCCAGATCAATCAGCCCCAGCATTTT. It is translated as CSVAQINQPQHF. Drawing the rest from reference TRBV29-1 and TRBJ1-5, the complete variable domain is SAVISQKPSRDICQRGTSLTIQCQVDSQVTMMFWYRQQPGQSLTLIATANQGSEATYESGFVIDKFPISRPNLTFSTLTVSNMSPEDSSIYLCSVAQINQPQHFGDGTRLSIL.

As for this clonotype: Mismatch with germline at one junction end may stem from a read error. This chain connects TRBV10-3 to TRBJ2-5; D not certain. CDR1 and CDR2 from the germline V gene are ENHRY and SYGVKD. The CDR3 loop spans 14 amino acids. This chain's CDR3 is CASSTPGVKETQYF. The CDR3 region has the DNA TGTGCCAGCAGTACACCAGGAGTAAAAGAGACCCAGTACTTC.

The table lists this clonotype with many counts. The J gene is TRBJ2-5, the V gene TRBV7-2, with D perhaps matching TRBD1 (5 bases). In germline, CDR1 is SGHTA, CDR2 FQGNSA. V was shortened by 2 bases and J by 9 bases, with 10 bases between the two germline ends. This CDR3 comprises 12 residues. The CDR3, as DNA: TGTGCCAGCAGCTTAAGGGGCGCGGCCCAGTACTTC. Translation gives CASSLRGAAQYF.

This clonotype was observed at least ten times. In DNA, the CDR3 is TGCAGCGTGGAACGACAGGGGTGGACCGGGGAGCTGTTTTTT. Amino acids: CSVERQGWTGELFF. V and J are TRBV29-1 and TRBJ2-2; 8 bases are a match to TRBD1. The junction had 8 bases not matched to a gene; V was cut back by 6 bases and J by 5 bases. The V gene's germline CDR1 is SQVTM and CDR2 ANQGSEA. The CDR3 contains 14 residues.

This clonotype was counted a single time. The chain uses TRBV7-9 and TRBJ2-7; TRBD1 agrees at 9 bases. The CDR3 is 14 residues long. V lost 1 base and J lost 7; bases outside the gene matches: 5. Germline CDR1 reads SEHNR; CDR2 reads FQNEAQ (reference sequence). Here the CDR3 reads CASSLGTGVGEQYF. As DNA, the CDR3 is TGTGCCAGCAGCTTAGGGACAGGGGTGGGAGAGCAGTACTTC.

This clonotype has at least ten counts. The chain links TRBV7-8 to TRBJ1-1; 7 nucleotides match TRBD1. After removal of 3 bases from V and 7 bases from J, the junction contained 5 bases not matched to a gene. The germline gives CDR1 SGHVS, CDR2 FQNEAQ. The length of the CDR3 is 13 residues. The CDR3 bases are TGTGCCAGCAGCTTCCGACAGGGTTTTGAAGCTTTCTTT. Translated: CASSFRQGFEAFF.

The chain couples TRBV12-3 or TRBV12-4 to TRBJ1-2; 7 nucleotides align to TRBD1. This CDR3 has 15 amino acids. V shed 6 bases, J shed 4 bases, and the junction held 11 bases outside the gene matches. CDR3 loop: CASSTEGQKAYGYTF. The CDR3 DNA reads as TGTGCCAGCAGCACCGAGGGACAGAAAGCCTATGGCTACACCTTC.

This rearrangement joins TRBV27 to TRBJ1-1; the match to TRBD1 covers 10 bases. This CDR3 region has 15 residues. The J segment lost 1 base and the V segment lost 8 bases, leaving 7 bases of the junction unmatched. Germline assignment: CDR1 MNHEY and CDR2 SMNVEV (reference sequence). The DNA of the CDR3 is TGTGCCAGCGGGACAGGGGTTTACAGGAACACTGAAGCTTTCTTT. It is translated as CASGTGVYRNTEAFF.

This clonotype was seen at least ten times. The gene calls are TRBV7-2 and TRBJ2-5; D perhaps matches TRBD1 (6 bases). With 5 bases removed from V and 9 bases from J, the gap between germline ends came to 19 bases. CDR1 and CDR2 (germline): SGHTA, FQGNSA. This CDR3 has 14 residues. In DNA, the CDR3 is TGTGCCAGCAGCGTAAAGACAGGTCCCGCGTCCCAGTACTTC. Translated, it gives CASSVKTGPASQYF.

The sample holds many counts of this clonotype. J is TRBJ2-5 and V is TRBV24-1; the match to TRBD1 covers 7 bases. Germline V gene sequence: CDR1 KGHDR, CDR2 SFDVKD. CDR3 length: 15 amino acids. With 4 bases clipped from V and 2 bases from J, the junction kept 6 bases outside the gene matches. The DNA of the CDR3 is TGTGCCACCAGTGACTACCGGACAGGACAAGAGACCCAGTACTTC. Amino acids: CATSDYRTGQETQYF.

J is TRBJ2-5 and V is TRBV7-2; 7 bases fit TRBD1. From germline, CDR1 is SGHTA and CDR2 FQGNSA. Trimming cost V 6 bases and J 5 bases; bases outside gene matches: 9. The CDR3 is made up of 14 amino acids. The CDR3 loop is CASSGAGGYETQYF. The CDR3 DNA is TGTGCCAGCAGTGGAGCAGGGGGTTACGAGACCCAGTACTTC.

The rearrangement joins TRBV7-2 to TRBJ1-1; D unclear. V was cut by 4 bases and J by 1 base, with 13 bases left in between. Germline CDR1 is SGHTA and CDR2 is FQGNSA. The CDR3 totals 15 residues. The CDR3 sequence: CASSSGSGPNTEAFF. The CDR3 nucleotides read TGTGCCAGCAGCTCCGGGTCCGGGCCGAACACTGAAGCTTTCTTT.

The chain has TRBV20-1 and TRBJ1-3; 9 bases map to TRBD1. The CDR3 loop spans 15 amino acids. From germline, CDR1 is DFQATT and CDR2 SNEGSKA (reference sequence). V shed 5 bases and J 3 bases; nucleotides not matched to a gene: 8. CDR3 DNA: TGCAGTGCTGCTCCACAGGGGGCTTTTGGAAACACCATATATTTT. This encodes CSAAPQGAFGNTIYF.

This clonotype came up a few times. The V and J genes are TRBV11-2 and TRBJ2-7; possible D gene TRBD2, 5 bases. The germline V gene encodes CDR1 SGHAT and CDR2 FQNNGV. The CDR3 consists of 15 residues. Trimming removed 0 bases from V and 3 bases from J, with 12 bases in between. CDR3: CASSLDATDYYEQYF. CDR3 sequence (DNA): TGTGCCAGCAGCTTAGATGCGACCGACTACTACGAGCAGTACTTC.

On this clonotype: This may arise from a read error, as a much more abundant clone is one base away. The chain links TRBV20-1 to TRBJ1-2, with D uncertain. The length of the CDR3 is 14 residues. Trimming pared 3 bases from V and 7 bases from J, leaving 18 bases between. Looked up from germline, CDR1 is DFQATT and CDR2 is SNEGSKA (reference sequence). CDR3 sequence: CSARDGLRGGGYTF. CDR3 sequence (DNA): TGCAGTGCTAGGGATGGGTTACGGGGAGGTGGCTACACCTTC.

For this clonotype: At one of its ends the junction is not consistent with the germline gene, which may arise from a read error. The chain couples TRBV5-1 to TRBJ2-2; no reliable D call. Germline values: CDR1 SGHRS, CDR2 YFSETQ. This CDR3 spans 14 amino acids. The CDR3 DNA sequence: TGTGCCTCCCGAGGCACTTTGTACACCGGGGAGCTGTTTTTT. It yields the protein CASRGTLYTGELFF.